Listed below are T cell receptor beta chains from one sample, sequenced in a study of blood T cell repertoires in COVID-19. Clones were read by immunoSEQ multiplex PCR, and TCRdb kept only the in-frame ones, dropping some. The sample comprises nearly 350,000 clones, around 87% of which are singletons, and around 6% rests with the top ten. Sample: peripheral blood. These receptors originate from a woman in her forties or fifties with COVID-19, enrolled during active disease. Both conserved end residues are trimmed from each CDR3.

v_gene	j_gene	CDR3aa
TRBV11-2	TRBJ2-5	ASSLEVGGRETQY
TRBV6-5	TRBJ1-2	ASSYVQGPYGYT
TRBV6-6	TRBJ1-1	ASSYTRDGEAF
TRBV13	TRBJ2-1	ASSLVGGSFGGEQF
TRBV3-1/TRBV3-2	TRBJ2-1	ASSQRTESGHYNEQF
TRBV5-5	TRBJ2-7	ASSLYPPGSYEQY
TRBV19	TRBJ1-5	ASKDRDGQPQH
TRBV2	TRBJ2-2	ASSAAVRNTGELF
TRBV5-1	TRBJ2-2	ASSLESATGAGELF
TRBV11-2	TRBJ2-7	ASSPGAYEQY
TRBV3-1/TRBV3-2	TRBJ1-6	ASRHDSSPLH
TRBV3-1/TRBV3-2	TRBJ1-1	ASSYRQGANTEAF
TRBV11-2	TRBJ2-2	AVGTGGPGELF
TRBV7-6	TRBJ2-3	ASSLGVAGGSDTQY
TRBV6-5	TRBJ2-1	ASSSRSGRGTEQF
TRBV6-5	TRBJ1-4	ASSYTTNEKLF
TRBV27	TRBJ1-3	ASRPGQGGGNTIY
TRBV4-1	TRBJ2-1	ASSQYRSNEQF
TRBV11-3	TRBJ2-3	ASSPTGGSGRAPNTQY
TRBV7-3	TRBJ2-1	ASSLMIRERQF
TRBV4-3	TRBJ1-3	ASSYSYGSGNTIY
TRBV29-1	TRBJ2-7	SASGTVSYEQY
TRBV21-1	TRBJ1-4	ASSGGQYNEKLF
TRBV21-1	TRBJ1-3	ASSVQGLRGNTIY